The 12 T cell receptor beta chains in this list originate from one sample, sequenced in a study of blood T cell repertoires in COVID-19. Sequencing used immunoSEQ multiplex PCR; TCRdb keeps in-frame clones, though not all of them. The table lists about 140,000 clones, approximately 86% of them singletons. The sample comprised peripheral blood. The source of these receptors is a woman aged 55-69 years with acute or convalescent COVID-19.

This clone has only a few counts. The chain joins TRBV27 to TRBJ2-7, with D perhaps matching TRBD1 (6 bases). Germline loops: CDR1 MNHEY, CDR2 SMNVEV (reference sequence). This CDR3 contains 19 residues. Trimming stripped 3 bases from V and 2 bases from J, with 26 bases between. The CDR3 DNA reads as TGTGCCAGCAGTTTTGAGACAGGACCCTTTAGGAAGCCCCCCTACGAGCAGTACTTC. It specifies CASSFETGPFRKPPYEQYF.

This clone was seen many times. The chain joins TRBV11-3 to TRBJ1-2, with 7 nucleotides matching TRBD1. Germline V CDR1 and CDR2: SGHNT, YENEEA. V shed 4 bases, J shed 2 bases, and the junction held 10 bases outside the gene matches. The CDR3 spans 16 residues. CDR3: CASSSPWGDSNYGYTF. Written as DNA, the CDR3 is TGTGCCAGCAGCTCCCCTTGGGGGGACAGCAACTATGGCTACACCTTC.

The J gene is TRBJ1-6, the V gene TRBV5-6; D might be TRBD1 (5 bases). V was pared by 0 bases and J by 5 bases, with 6 bases between. There are 14 residues in the CDR3. Germline assignment: CDR1 SGHDT and CDR2 YYEEEE. The CDR3 DNA follows: TGTGCCAGCAGCTTGGGGACACATAATTCACCCCTCCACTTT. Amino acids: CASSLGTHNSPLHF. The complete variable domain, with remaining parts taken from reference TRBV5-6 and TRBJ1-6, reads DAGVTQSPTHLIKTRGQQVTLRCSPKSGHDTVSWYQQALGQGPQFIFQYYEEEERQRGNFPDRFSGHQFPNYSSELNVNALLLGDSALYLCASSLGTHNSPLHFGNGTRLTVT.

The genes are TRBV21-1 and TRBJ1-1; the table's D call TRBD1 went unverified against the DNA. TRBV21-1 is listed as a pseudogene. There are 18 residues in the CDR3. In nucleotides, the CDR3 is TGTGCCAGCAGCGTAAAGACAGGGCCCCCTATTTGGGTCACTGAAGCTTTCTTT. This translates into CASSVKTGPPIWVTEAFF.

This rearrangement joins TRBV4-1 to TRBJ1-5; D is perhaps TRBD1 (6 bases). Deletions cut 2 bases from V and 0 bases from J, with 8 bases between. Germline CDR1 is MGHRA and CDR2 is YSYEKL. CDR3 length: 15 residues. For the CDR3, the DNA is TGCGCCAGCAGCCAAAGGGGACATAGCAATCAGCCCCAGCATTTT. It translates to CASSQRGHSNQPQHF.

The V call is TRBV27, the J call TRBJ2-5, with 7 bases identical to TRBD2. Trimming at V came to 3 bases and at J to 5 bases, leaving 9 bases not matched to a gene. The CDR3 has 15 amino acids. Germline assignment: CDR1 MNHEY and CDR2 SMNVEV (reference sequence). CDR3 DNA sequence: TGTGCCAGCAGTTTGGGCGCGGGGGTGGGGGAGACCCAGTACTTC. The encoded protein is CASSLGAGVGETQYF.

The chain uses TRBV4-1 and TRBJ1-2; D is possibly TRBD1 (5 bases). The germline CDR1 and CDR2 sequences are MGHRA and YSYEKL. The CDR3 has 15 residues. V was trimmed by 0 bases and J by 8 bases, leaving 16 bases between them. Here the CDR3 reads CASSQERAGQLGYTF. The DNA of the CDR3 is TGCGCCAGCAGCCAAGAACGCGCAGGGCAATTAGGCTACACCTTC.

The chain is built from TRBV4-1 and TRBJ1-2; 7 bases match TRBD1. This CDR3 has 16 amino acids. Germline V gene lookup returns CDR1 MGHRA and CDR2 YSYEKL. J was trimmed by 0 bases and V by 4 bases; bases with no gene match: 8. The CDR3 DNA sequence: TGCGCCAGCAGCCCCCGACAGGGAGGTTCTAACTATGGCTACACCTTC. Residues: CASSPRQGGSNYGYTF.

The chain combines TRBV20-1 with TRBJ1-2, with 7 bases that match TRBD1. Trimming took 3 bases from V and 10 from J; bases not matched to a gene: 11. The germline gives CDR1 DFQATT, CDR2 SNEGSKA (reference sequence). There are 13 residues in the CDR3. The CDR3 loop is CSASSAIQGDYTF. The CDR3 nucleotides read TGCAGTGCTAGTTCGGCAATCCAGGGGGACTACACCTTC.

V gene TRBV14 combines with J gene TRBJ2-7, with 9 bases lining up with TRBD1. The junction had 9 bases not matched to a gene; V was cut back by 4 bases and J by 2 bases. The V gene's germline CDR1 is SGHDN and CDR2 FVKESK. The CDR3 covers 16 residues. CDR3 in DNA: TGTGCCAGCAGCCGAGGAACCGGGACAGGGACCTACGAGCAGTACTTC. Its translation: CASSRGTGTGTYEQYF.

This clone was picked up one time. The rearrangement uses TRBV6-5 and TRBJ1-5; maybe TRBD1 (6 bases). The CDR3 is made up of 15 amino acids. CDR1 MNHEY and CDR2 SVGAGI come from the germline V gene. V lost 6 bases and J lost 2, with 14 bases in between. The CDR3 nucleotides read TGTGCCAGCAGCTCCCGAGGGGGGGGCAATCAGCCCCAGCATTTT. It translates to CASSSRGGGNQPQHF.

The genes are TRBV11-1 and TRBJ2-7, with 7 bases fitting TRBD2. Trimming cost V 5 bases and J 2 bases; bases outside gene matches: 3. There are 13 residues in the CDR3. The germline gives CDR1 SGHAT, CDR2 FQDESV (reference sequence). This chain's CDR3 is CASSNGRTYEQYF. The DNA of the CDR3 is TGTGCCAGCAGCAACGGGAGGACCTACGAGCAGTACTTC.